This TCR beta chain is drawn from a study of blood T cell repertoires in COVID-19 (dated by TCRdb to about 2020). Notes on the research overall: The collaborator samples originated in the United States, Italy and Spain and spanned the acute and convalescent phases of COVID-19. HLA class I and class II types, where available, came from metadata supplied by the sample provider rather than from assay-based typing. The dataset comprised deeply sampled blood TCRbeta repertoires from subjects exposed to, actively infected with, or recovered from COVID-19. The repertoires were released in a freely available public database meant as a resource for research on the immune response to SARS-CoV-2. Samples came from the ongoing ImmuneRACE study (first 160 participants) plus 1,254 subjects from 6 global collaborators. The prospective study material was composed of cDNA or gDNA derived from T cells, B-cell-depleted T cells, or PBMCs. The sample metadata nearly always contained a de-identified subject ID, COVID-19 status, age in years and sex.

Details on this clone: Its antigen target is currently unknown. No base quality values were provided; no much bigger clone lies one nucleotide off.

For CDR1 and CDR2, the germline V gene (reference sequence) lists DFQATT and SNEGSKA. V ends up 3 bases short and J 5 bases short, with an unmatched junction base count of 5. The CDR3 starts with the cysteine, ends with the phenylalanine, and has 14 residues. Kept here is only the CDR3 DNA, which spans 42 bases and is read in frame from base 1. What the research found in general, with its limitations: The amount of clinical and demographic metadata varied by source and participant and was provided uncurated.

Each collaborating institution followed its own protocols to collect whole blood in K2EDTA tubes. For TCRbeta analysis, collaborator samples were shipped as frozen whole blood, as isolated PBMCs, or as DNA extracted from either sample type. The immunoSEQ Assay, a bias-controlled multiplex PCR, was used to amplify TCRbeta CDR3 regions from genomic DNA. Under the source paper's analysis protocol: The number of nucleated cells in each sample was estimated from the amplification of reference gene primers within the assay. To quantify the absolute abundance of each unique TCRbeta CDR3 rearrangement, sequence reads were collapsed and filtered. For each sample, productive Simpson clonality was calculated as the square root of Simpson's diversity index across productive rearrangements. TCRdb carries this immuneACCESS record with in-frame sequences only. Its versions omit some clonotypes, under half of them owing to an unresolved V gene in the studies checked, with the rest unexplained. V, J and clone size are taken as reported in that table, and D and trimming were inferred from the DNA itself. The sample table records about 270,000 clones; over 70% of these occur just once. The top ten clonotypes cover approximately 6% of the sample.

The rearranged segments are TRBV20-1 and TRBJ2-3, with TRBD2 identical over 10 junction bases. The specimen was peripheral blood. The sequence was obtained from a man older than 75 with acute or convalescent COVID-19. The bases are TGCAGTGCTAGTCCTACTAGCGGGATAGATACGCAGTATTTT. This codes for CSASPTSGIDTQYF.